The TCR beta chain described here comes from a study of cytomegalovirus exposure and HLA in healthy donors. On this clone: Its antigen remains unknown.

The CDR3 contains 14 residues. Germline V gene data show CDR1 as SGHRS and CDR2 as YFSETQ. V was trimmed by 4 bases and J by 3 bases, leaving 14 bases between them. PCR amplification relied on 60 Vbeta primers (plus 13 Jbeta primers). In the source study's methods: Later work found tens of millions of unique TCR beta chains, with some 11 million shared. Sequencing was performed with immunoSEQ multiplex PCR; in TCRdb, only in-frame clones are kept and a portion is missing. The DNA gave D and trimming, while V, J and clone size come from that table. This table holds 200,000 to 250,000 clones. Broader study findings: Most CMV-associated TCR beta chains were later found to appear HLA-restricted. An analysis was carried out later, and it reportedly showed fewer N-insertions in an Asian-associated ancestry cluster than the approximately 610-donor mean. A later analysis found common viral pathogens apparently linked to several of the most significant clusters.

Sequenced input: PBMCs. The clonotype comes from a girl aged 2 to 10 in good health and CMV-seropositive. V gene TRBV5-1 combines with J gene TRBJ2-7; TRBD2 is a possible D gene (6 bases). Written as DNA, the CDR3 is TGCGCCAGCAGCCCAAATAGCGGTAACTACGAGCAGTACTTC. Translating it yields CASSPNSGNYEQYF.